This paragraph reports one T cell receptor (beta chain). Germline CDR1 SGDLS, CDR2 YYNGEE. V shed 4 bases and J shed 1 base, with 11 bases lying between them. The CDR3 has 14 residues. Sequenced by immunoSEQ multiplex PCR; TCRdb stores in-frame clones only, minus some. The sample lists about 17,000 clones, 84% occurring once. This record belongs to a study of T cell changes during pregnancy in multiple sclerosis. The chain uses TRBV9 and TRBJ1-2; the D is unclear. Specimen: CD8+ T cells from peripheral blood mononuclear cells, collected in the second trimester of pregnancy. This receptor was identified in a female donor in good health, enrolled as a control in a pregnancy study. For the CDR3, the DNA is TGTGCCAGCAGCACCGGACTGGGTAACTATGGCTACACCTTC. Its protein is CASSTGLGNYGYTF.